What follows are 29 T cell receptor beta chains derived from one specimen sequenced in a study of cytomegalovirus exposure and HLA in healthy donors. The protocol was immunoSEQ multiplex PCR, while the TCRdb copy is restricted to in-frame clones and leaves out a portion. The table records about 280,000 clones, approximately 87% of them present only once. Material for sequencing was PBMCs. These receptors all stem from a woman between 18 and 30 years old in good health and CMV-seronegative.

The chain carries TRBV10-1 and TRBJ2-7; 7 bases line up with TRBD1. CDR3 length equals 16 residues. The V segment lost 4 bases and the J segment 1 base; nucleotides outside the gene matches: 10. Germline values: CDR1 WNHNN, CDR2 SYGVQD (reference sequence). The CDR3 loop reads CASSGRTGATSYEQYF. CDR3 sequence (DNA): TGCGCCAGCAGTGGAAGAACAGGGGCAACGTCCTACGAGCAGTACTTC.

The V gene is TRBV4-1, the J gene TRBJ2-2, with D possibly being TRBD1 (6 bases). The CDR3 runs to 13 residues. The germline V gene encodes CDR1 MGHRA and CDR2 YSYEKL. The ends were cut back, 6 bases at V and 6 bases at J, with 11 bases in the middle. The CDR3 DNA sequence: TGCGCCAGCAGTCTTGACAGGCCCGGGGAGCTGTTTTTT. Its protein is CASSLDRPGELFF.

The chain combines TRBV7-6 with TRBJ2-1; possibly TRBD2 for D (6 bases). Trimming took off 1 base at V and 8 bases at J, with 12 bases between the two ends. The CDR3 consists of 14 residues. Germline-derived CDR1 and CDR2 are SGHVS and FNYEAQ. CDR3: CASSLVRGGDEQFF. DNA for the CDR3: TGTGCCAGCAGCTTAGTGCGGGGCGGGGATGAGCAGTTCTTC.

The chain has TRBV2 and TRBJ1-5; TRBD1 aligns across 7 bases. The germline V gene encodes CDR1 SNHLY and CDR2 FYNNEI. CDR3 length equals 15 residues. V shed 6 bases and J 4 bases; nucleotides not matched to a gene: 9. This CDR3 is CASRRRDSGNQPQHF. The CDR3 coding sequence is TGTGCCAGCAGGCGCCGGGACAGCGGAAATCAGCCCCAGCATTTT.

This clone was seen once. The chain uses TRBV7-2 and TRBJ1-5, with unresolved D. The V end was cut by 2 bases, the J end by 2 bases, with 10 bases between. This CDR3 is 15 amino acids long. Germline V gene lookup returns CDR1 SGHTA and CDR2 FQGNSA. The CDR3 is CASSLTAAGNQPQHF. The CDR3 DNA reads TGTGCCAGCAGCTTAACCGCGGCGGGCAATCAGCCCCAGCATTTT.

The chain's CDR3 is CASSLHSNQPQHF. The CDR3 DNA reads as TGTGCCAGCAGCTTGCACTCTAATCAGCCCCAGCATTTT. The chain has TRBV5-6 and TRBJ1-5, with no clear D. Germline V CDR1 and CDR2: SGHDT, YYEEEE. Trimming pared 1 base from V and 4 bases from J, leaving 6 bases between. The CDR3 is 13 amino acids.

The chain employs TRBV5-1 and TRBJ2-7, with unresolved D. V was cut by 0 bases and J by 2 bases, with 12 bases left in between. The germline V gene encodes CDR1 SGHRS and CDR2 YFSETQ. The CDR3 covers 15 residues. The CDR3, as DNA: TGCGCCAGCAGCTTGGACCACCACCCTACCTACGAGCAGTACTTC. Amino acid sequence: CASSLDHHPTYEQYF.

The V call is TRBV10-3, the J call TRBJ2-1; TRBD2 matches at 9 bases. Germline V gives CDR1 ENHRY, CDR2 SYGVKD. CDR3 length equals 16 residues. V lost 0 bases, J lost 4 bases, and 4 bases stayed unmatched. CDR3 nucleotides: TGTGCCATCAGTGAGTCAATTAGCGGGAGATACAATGAGCAGTTCTTC. Protein sequence: CAISESISGRYNEQFF.

This clone was seen a handful of times. V gene TRBV28 combines with J gene TRBJ2-7, with D uncertain. The CDR3 length is 14 residues. The V end lost 6 bases, the J end lost 1 base, and 13 bases lay between the germline ends. Germline V gene data show CDR1 as MDHEN and CDR2 as SYDVKM. The CDR3 DNA sequence: TGTGCCAGCAGCCCGGCGAGCGTGTCCTACGAGCAGTACTTC. Its protein is CASSPASVSYEQYF.

The chain links TRBV23-1 to TRBJ2-7; possibly TRBD1 for D (5 bases). TRBV23-1 is flagged as an ORF with uncertain function. The CDR3 is made up of 13 amino acids. The V end lost 8 bases, the J end lost 4 bases, and 15 bases lay between the germline ends. DNA for the CDR3: TGCGCCAGCCGGGTCCAGGGCCCATACGAGCAGTACTTC. It codes for CASRVQGPYEQYF.

As concerns this clone: The same CDR3 arises from other DNA sequences in this sample as well. V is TRBV29-1 and J is TRBJ2-1; 10 bases match TRBD2. J was trimmed by 4 bases and V by 6 bases; bases with no gene match: 6. Germline V CDR1 and CDR2: SQVTM, ANQGSEA. This CDR3 contains 14 residues. CDR3 amino acids: CSVRLAGGYNEQFF. The CDR3 bases are TGCAGCGTCAGACTAGCGGGCGGATACAATGAGCAGTTCTTC.

The chain has TRBV27 and TRBJ1-4; 7 bases align to TRBD1. The V gene's germline CDR1 is MNHEY and CDR2 SMNVEV (reference sequence). Trimming took 5 bases from V and 6 from J; bases not matched to a gene: 6. CDR3 length equals 14 residues. The CDR3 DNA reads TGTGCCAGCAGTCCACAGGGGAGGCATGAAAAACTGTTTTTT. It codes for CASSPQGRHEKLFF. Full variable domain (outside the CDR3, taken from reference TRBV27 and TRBJ1-4): EAQVTQNPRYLITVTGKKLTVTCSQNMNHEYMSWYRQDPGLGLRQIYYSMNVEVTDKGDVPEGYKVSRKEKRNFPLILESPSPNQTSLYFCASSPQGRHEKLFFGSGTQLSVL.

The gene calls are TRBV10-3 and TRBJ2-5; D may be TRBD1 (5 bases). Per germline, CDR1 ENHRY and CDR2 SYGVKD. With 4 bases removed from V and 3 bases from J, the gap between germline ends came to 9 bases. CDR3 size: 13 residues. This chain's CDR3 is CAISVSREETQYF. The CDR3 nucleotides are TGTGCCATCAGTGTCTCCAGGGAAGAGACCCAGTACTTC.

V usage is TRBV6-1 and J usage is TRBJ1-1; 7 bases are shared with TRBD1. The CDR3 covers 15 residues. V was pared by 6 bases and J by 1 base, with 8 bases of the junction left unmatched. Germline V gene lookup returns CDR1 MNHNS and CDR2 SASEGT. CDR3 sequence: CASSLTGLGNTEAFF. The CDR3 nucleotides read TGTGCCAGCAGCTTGACAGGGTTGGGGAACACTGAAGCTTTCTTT.

The chain is built from TRBV28 and TRBJ1-2; 8 bases are shared with TRBD1. Germline CDR1 and CDR2: MDHEN and SYDVKM. Losses at the gene ends were 8 bases for V and 7 bases for J; bases not matched to a gene: 15. The CDR3 is made up of 15 amino acids. DNA of the CDR3: TGTGCCAGCCAAGAGACTGGGACAGGTGGAGGTGGCTACACCTTC. Translating gives CASQETGTGGGGYTF.

The rearrangement joins TRBV18 to TRBJ1-4; D possibly corresponds to TRBD1 (5 bases). The CDR3 runs to 15 residues. V gave up 0 bases and J gave up 3 bases, with 8 bases separating them. Germline CDR1 KGHSH, CDR2 LQKENI. The CDR3 loop reads CASSPPGRANEKLFF. CDR3 nucleotide sequence: TGTGCCAGCTCACCACCTGGCAGGGCTAATGAAAAACTGTTTTTT.

V gene TRBV28 combines with J gene TRBJ2-5, with D hard to call. The V end was cut by 1 base, the J end by 3 bases, with 6 bases between. CDR3 length: 13 amino acids. The germline V gene has CDR1 MDHEN and CDR2 SYDVKM. This CDR3 reads CASSLSLEETQYF. Here the CDR3 DNA reads TGTGCCAGCAGTTTATCTCTTGAAGAGACCCAGTACTTC.

This clone appeared a few times. This sequence joins TRBV10-1 and TRBJ2-7, with 12 bases fitting TRBD1. CDR3 size: 15 residues. Germline V lookup: CDR1 WNHNN, CDR2 SYGVQD (reference sequence). With V trimmed by 3 bases and J by 7 bases, 7 bases remained unmatched. For the CDR3, the DNA is TGCGCCAGCAGTGACTCGGGACAGGGGGCGGATGAGCAGTACTTC. This codes for CASSDSGQGADEQYF.

This clone was found once. The CDR3 bases are TGTGCCAGCAGGGGGGGGCTCTACGAGCAGTACTTC. Its translation is CASRGGLYEQYF. The V and J genes are TRBV2 and TRBJ2-7; a weak D match, TRBD2 (7 bases). Per the germline V gene, CDR1 is SNHLY and CDR2 is FYNNEI. CDR3 length: 12 residues. V was shortened by 6 bases and J by 3 bases, with 9 bases between the two germline ends.

This clone showed up just once. This chain uses TRBV14 with TRBJ1-1; D gene ambiguous. There are 12 residues in the CDR3. Germline V gene lookup returns CDR1 SGHDN and CDR2 FVKESK. V dropped 6 bases and J dropped 1 base, with 6 bases sitting between them. Written as DNA, the CDR3 is TGTGCCAGCAGTCAGCGGAACACTGAAGCTTTCTTT. Residues: CASSQRNTEAFF.

The chain uses TRBV28 and TRBJ1-2; D gene uncertain. Trimming stripped 1 base from V and 8 bases from J, with 8 bases between. This CDR3 has 12 amino acids. Germline V lookup: CDR1 MDHEN, CDR2 SYDVKM. CDR3 coding DNA: TGTGCCAGCAGTTTATCCGGGAGCGGCTACACCTTC. This translates into CASSLSGSGYTF.

This clone was counted a few times. This chain connects TRBV28 to TRBJ2-7; TRBD2 matches 7 bases. Germline CDR1 MDHEN, CDR2 SYDVKM. The V gene end was trimmed by 2 bases and the J gene end by 5 bases; junction bases not matched to a gene: 0. The CDR3 sequence is 12 residues long. DNA for the CDR3: TGTGCCAGCAGTTTAGGGAGGGACGAGCAGTACTTC. Translation gives CASSLGRDEQYF.

This sequence joins TRBV5-1 and TRBJ2-3; 11 bases line up with TRBD2. The CDR3 has 15 amino acids. The ends lost 0 bases at V and 6 bases at J; junction bases unmatched: 3. Looked up from germline, CDR1 is SGHRS and CDR2 is YFSETQ. In DNA form, the CDR3 reads TGCGCCAGCAGCTTGGTACTAGCGGGAGACGATACGCAGTATTTT. It specifies CASSLVLAGDDTQYF. Looking up the rest from reference TRBV5-1 and TRBJ2-3 gives the full variable domain: KAGVTQTPRYLIKTRGQQVTLSCSPISGHRSVSWYQQTPGQGLQFLFEYFSETQRNKGNFPGRFSGRQFSNSRSEMNVSTLELGDSALYLCASSLVLAGDDTQYFGPGTRLTVL.

CDR3 loop: CASSTRDRGIGHGELFF. DNA of the CDR3: TGTGCCAGCAGTACAAGGGACAGGGGGATTGGGCACGGGGAGCTGTTTTTT. V and J are TRBV28 and TRBJ2-2, with 11 bases fitting TRBD1. With V trimmed by 5 bases and J by 7 bases, 12 bases remained unmatched. Looked up from germline, CDR1 is MDHEN and CDR2 is SYDVKM. The CDR3 runs to 17 residues. Full variable domain (remainder filled in from reference TRBV28 and TRBJ2-2): DVKVTQSSRYLVKRTGEKVFLECVQDMDHENMFWYRQDPGLGLRLIYFSYDVKMKEKGDIPEGYSVSREKKERFSLILESASTNQTSMYLCASSTRDRGIGHGELFFGEGSRLTVL.

The rearrangement links TRBV10-3 to TRBJ2-2, with TRBD2 as a possible D gene (6 bases). Trimming cost V 8 bases and J 2 bases, with 15 bases left between them. Germline V lookup: CDR1 ENHRY, CDR2 SYGVKD. This CDR3 region has 15 residues. CDR3 loop: CAIAPSAHNTGELFF. The DNA of the CDR3 is TGTGCCATCGCCCCTAGCGCCCATAACACCGGGGAGCTGTTTTTT.

The CDR3 reads CASSYKPGAYGYTF. DNA of the CDR3: TGTGCCAGCAGCTATAAACCTGGGGCCTATGGCTACACCTTC. The V and J genes are TRBV6-5 and TRBJ1-2; TRBD1 might be the D (5 bases). The V gene's germline CDR1 is MNHEY and CDR2 SVGAGI. The CDR3 sequence is 14 residues long. The V gene lost 6 bases and the J gene lost 4 bases, with 15 bases spanning the gap.

The rearrangement links TRBV28 to TRBJ2-7; 7 positions agree with TRBD2. The CDR3 is made up of 15 amino acids. V lost 8 bases to trimming and J lost 1 base; unmatched junction nucleotides: 11. The germline CDR1 and CDR2 sequences are MDHEN and SYDVKM. CDR3 loop: CASGDAGVGSYEQYF. CDR3 sequence (DNA): TGTGCCAGCGGGGATGCGGGAGTCGGTTCCTACGAGCAGTACTTC.

This rearrangement joins TRBV15 to TRBJ2-7; maybe TRBD1 (5 bases). The V end was cut by 0 bases, the J end by 6 bases, with 9 bases between. The germline V gene encodes CDR1 LNHNV and CDR2 YYDKDF (reference sequence). The CDR3 extends over 13 amino acids. The CDR3, as DNA: TGTGCCACCAGCAGAGATCGAAGGGGCGAGCAGTACTTC. Translating it yields CATSRDRRGEQYF. Full variable domain (missing parts from reference TRBV15 and TRBJ2-7): DAMVIQNPRYQVTQFGKPVTLSCSQTLNHNVMYWYQQKSSQAPKLLFHYYDKDFNNEADTPDNFQSRRPNTSFCFLDIRSPGLGDTAMYLCATSRDRRGEQYFGPGTRLTVT.

This chain joins TRBV30 and TRBJ1-6; D is undetermined. The V and J ends lost 3 bases and 7 bases respectively, with 19 bases between them. CDR1 and CDR2 from the germline V gene are GTSNPN and SVGIG (reference sequence). CDR3 length: 16 residues. The CDR3 protein is CAWSPLGAFGNSPLHF. DNA of the CDR3: TGTGCCTGGAGCCCCCTCGGAGCGTTCGGAAATTCACCCCTCCACTTT.